These T cell receptor beta chains were read from a single sample in a study of T-cell reconstitution after alpha-beta-depleted transplantation in children. TCRdb passed the PCR reads through MiXCR, listing each CDR3 protein once. The sample carries about 300,000 distinct CDR3 sequences, roughly a tenth recorded once. Sequencing used PBMCs, obtained before TCRalphabeta/CD19-depleted stem cell transplant. Every receptor here comes from a boy under three years old with acute myeloid leukemia, due to receive a stem cell transplant. Both conserved end residues are part of each CDR3. The D gene is left open where the match is weak. Clone size is shown for a subset of rows, as once, few, many or a class of expanded clone.

v_gene	j_gene	abundance	d_gene	CDR3nt	CDR3aa
TRBV12-3/TRBV12-4	TRBJ2-1	.	TRBD2	TGTGCCAGCAGTTTATCTCCAGGACTAGCGGTCAACAATGAGCAGTTCTTC	CASSLSPGLAVNNEQFF
TRBV6-6	TRBJ2-7	many	.	TGTGCCAGCAGGGGCGGAACCTACGAGCAGTACTTC	CASRGGTYEQYF
TRBV6-1	TRBJ1-3	few	.	TGTGCCAGCAGGGATCAGGGTTTCTCTGGAAACACCATATATTTT	CASRDQGFSGNTIYF
TRBV7-3	TRBJ2-3	many	TRBD2	TGTGCCAGCAGCTTAGGCCGGACTAGCGGGGTACTCACAGATACGCAGTATTTT	CASSLGRTSGVLTDTQYF
TRBV27	TRBJ2-3	many	TRBD2	TGTGCCAGCAGTTTCCCCCGGGTAGCGGGAGGCACAGATACGCAGTATTTT	CASSFPRVAGGTDTQYF
TRBV7-9	TRBJ2-1	few	.	TGTGCCAGCAGCTTAGCGGTGCCCACCTACAATGAGCAGTTCTTC	CASSLAVPTYNEQFF
TRBV20-1	TRBJ2-3	many	.	TGCAGTGCTAGAGTGGCTAGTCGGAGCACAGATACGCAGTATTTT	CSARVASRSTDTQYF
TRBV6-5	TRBJ1-1	.	.	TGTGCCAGCAGTTACTCGAAGGGCAGGGCCCTCTCGATGAACACTGAAGCTTTCTTT	CASSYSKGRALSMNTEAFF
TRBV10-3	TRBJ1-2	.	.	TGTGCCATCGACGAGGGGGGCTCCTATGGCTACACCTTC	CAIDEGGSYGYTF
TRBV7-2	TRBJ2-5	many	.	TGTGCCAGCAGCCCCCCCGGGTGGGGGACCAACCAAGAGACCCAGTACTTC	CASSPPGWGTNQETQYF
TRBV12-3/TRBV12-4	TRBJ2-3	many	.	TGCGCCAGCAGCCTTGGGGGACGCACAGATACGCAGTATTTT	CASSLGGRTDTQYF
TRBV27	TRBJ1-1	few	TRBD1	TGTGCCAGCAGGGCGGACAGGTCGAACACTGAAGCTTTCTTT	CASRADRSNTEAFF
TRBV11-2	TRBJ2-5	many	TRBD2	TGTGCCAGCAGCTTATTCCCTAGCGGGTACCAAGAGACCCAGTACTTC	CASSLFPSGYQETQYF
TRBV20-1	TRBJ2-5	few	.	TGCAGTGCTGTTAACATGGGAGGTGGGCTGGAGACCCAGTACTTC	CSAVNMGGGLETQYF
TRBV29-1	TRBJ1-1	many	.	TGCAGCGGGAGACGGATGAACACTGAAGCTTTCTTT	CSGRRMNTEAFF
TRBV21-1	TRBJ2-7	many	.	TGTGCCAGCAGCTTCTATAGGGACCGCTTAAGGACTAGCGGGAGTGAGGACTTC	CASSFYRDRLRTSGSEDF
TRBV5-5	TRBJ2-3	few	TRBD2	TGTGCCAGCAGCACTAAGACTAGCGGTCACACAGATACGCAGTATTTT	CASSTKTSGHTDTQYF
TRBV7-9	TRBJ2-7	many	.	TGTGCCAGCACCGTCGACAGGTCCTACGAGCAGTACTTC	CASTVDRSYEQYF
TRBV28	TRBJ1-6	many	.	TGTGCCAGCAGTTTACTTAGCCTTTCGGGTTCACCCCTCCACTTT	CASSLLSLSGSPLHF
TRBV12-3/TRBV12-4	TRBJ1-1	many	.	TGTGCCAGCAGCTATGACAGGAACACTGAAGCTTTCTTT	CASSYDRNTEAFF
TRBV6-5	TRBJ1-6	many	TRBD1	TGTGCCAGCAGTTACAGGCGGACAGGGGATAATTCACCCCTCCACTTT	CASSYRRTGDNSPLHF
TRBV6-1	TRBJ2-1	many	TRBD2	TGTGCCAGCAGTCCCCGGGGTCCTACTAGCGGGAGTACCTACAATGAGCAGTTCTTC	CASSPRGPTSGSTYNEQFF
TRBV20-1	TRBJ2-7	many	TRBD2	TGCAGTGCTAGAGAGGGGGAGGGAACCTACGAGCAGTACTTC	CSAREGEGTYEQYF
TRBV5-1	TRBJ1-5	many	.	TGCGCCAGCAGCTATGGGATCCCTCGGGAATACAATCAGCCCCAGCATTTT	CASSYGIPREYNQPQHF
TRBV20-1	TRBJ1-1	.	.	TGCAGTGCTACTCCCGTCGGAAGGCGCTTCAACACTGAAGCTTTCTTT	CSATPVGRRFNTEAFF
TRBV15	TRBJ1-1	many	.	TGTGCCACCAGCAGAGAGGGGAGAACTGAAGCTTTCTTT	CATSREGRTEAFF
TRBV20-1	TRBJ2-7	many	TRBD1	TGCAGTGCTAGAAGACAGGGGGACTACGAGCAGTACTTC	CSARRQGDYEQYF
TRBV4-2	TRBJ2-5	many	.	TGTGCCAGCAGCCAAGATGCGGCGGCGGGGGAGACCCAGTACTTC	CASSQDAAAGETQYF
TRBV10-3	TRBJ1-1	few	.	TGTGCCACCCAGGGGCCCTACTTAGGGACTGAAGCTTTCTTT	CATQGPYLGTEAFF
TRBV12-3/TRBV12-4	TRBJ2-2	few	TRBD2	TGTGCCAGCAGTACGGGACTAGCGGGCTTGAACACCGGGGAGCTGTTTTTT	CASSTGLAGLNTGELFF
TRBV12-3/TRBV12-4	TRBJ2-7	many	TRBD1	TGTGCCAGCGGGGGACAGGGGGCTATCGAGCAGTACTTC	CASGGQGAIEQYF
TRBV9	TRBJ2-3	many	.	TGTGCCAGCAGCGTATCATCGGGTTCCACAGATACGCAGTATTTT	CASSVSSGSTDTQYF
TRBV7-8	TRBJ2-5	many	.	TGTGCCAGCAGCCACAGGACTCAGAGCAAGGGAGAGACCCAGTACTTC	CASSHRTQSKGETQYF
TRBV5-1	TRBJ2-2	many	.	TGCGCCAGCAGCCGAACCCAAGGCACCGGGGAGCTGTTTTTT	CASSRTQGTGELFF
TRBV7-8	TRBJ2-1	many	.	TGTGCCAGCAGCCTTTATCAGGGGAGCTCCTACAATGAGCAGTTCTTC	CASSLYQGSSYNEQFF
TRBV10-3	TRBJ2-7	many	.	TGTGCCATCAGCGCAGGATCTCCCTACGAGCAGTACTTC	CAISAGSPYEQYF
TRBV18	TRBJ2-7	few	TRBD2	TGTGCCAGCTCACCTGAGGTCGGGAGGGGCAGCTACGAGCAGTACTTC	CASSPEVGRGSYEQYF
TRBV5-1	TRBJ2-3	.	.	TGCGCCAGCAGGCTGCCCCGGGACGGATTCACAGATACGCAGTATTTT	CASRLPRDGFTDTQYF
TRBV7-3	TRBJ2-6	few	TRBD1	TGTGCCAGCAGCTTAACATCCGGGACAGGGGGCCGGGGCCAGGTCCTGACTTTC	CASSLTSGTGGRGQVLTF
TRBV27	TRBJ2-3	many	TRBD1	TGTGCCAGCAGTGAAGTACAGGGGGGCACAGATACGCAGTATTTT	CASSEVQGGTDTQYF
TRBV18	TRBJ2-6	few	.	TGTGCCAGCTGCTCCACTGGGGCCAACGTCCTGACTTTC	CASCSTGANVLTF
TRBV6-1	TRBJ2-3	few	TRBD2	TGTGCCAGCAGACTAGCGGGGGGGGCCGTAGAGCAGTATTTT	CASRLAGGAVEQYF
TRBV9	TRBJ2-7	many	.	TGTGCCAGCAGCGTATACGCGGAGACCTACGAGCAGTACTTC	CASSVYAETYEQYF
TRBV29-1	TRBJ2-7	many	TRBD2	TGCAGCGTCAAACTAGCGGGGAGCTCCTACGAGCAGTACTTC	CSVKLAGSSYEQYF